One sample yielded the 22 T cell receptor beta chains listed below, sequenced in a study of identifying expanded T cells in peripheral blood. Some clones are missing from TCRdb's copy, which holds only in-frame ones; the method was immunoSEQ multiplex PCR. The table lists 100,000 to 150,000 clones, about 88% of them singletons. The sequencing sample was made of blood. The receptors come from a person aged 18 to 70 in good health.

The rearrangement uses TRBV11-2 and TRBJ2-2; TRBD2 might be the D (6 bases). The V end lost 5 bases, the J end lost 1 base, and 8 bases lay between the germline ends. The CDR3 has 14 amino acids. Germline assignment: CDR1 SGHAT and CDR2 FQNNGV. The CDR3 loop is CASSRRGNTGELFF. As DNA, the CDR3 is TGTGCCAGCAGCCGGCGGGGGAACACCGGGGAGCTGTTTTTT.

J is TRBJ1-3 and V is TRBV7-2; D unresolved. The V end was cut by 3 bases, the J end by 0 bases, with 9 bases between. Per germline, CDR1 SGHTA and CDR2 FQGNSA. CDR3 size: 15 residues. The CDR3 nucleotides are TGTGCCAGCAGCTTTCAGGCCCCCTCTGGAAACACCATATATTTT. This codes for CASSFQAPSGNTIYF. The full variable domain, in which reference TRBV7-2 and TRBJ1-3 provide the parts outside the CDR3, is GAGVSQSPSNKVTEKGKDVELRCDPISGHTALYWYRQSLGQGLEFLIYFQGNSAPDKSGLPSDRFSAERTGGSVSTLTIQRTQQEDSAVYLCASSFQAPSGNTIYFGEGSWLTVV.

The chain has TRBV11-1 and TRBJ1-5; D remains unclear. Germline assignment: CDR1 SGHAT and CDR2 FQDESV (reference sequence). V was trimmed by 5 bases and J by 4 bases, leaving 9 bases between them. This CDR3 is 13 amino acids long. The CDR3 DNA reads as TGTGCCAGCAGCCCGACCGAAAATCAGCCCCAGCATTTT. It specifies CASSPTENQPQHF.

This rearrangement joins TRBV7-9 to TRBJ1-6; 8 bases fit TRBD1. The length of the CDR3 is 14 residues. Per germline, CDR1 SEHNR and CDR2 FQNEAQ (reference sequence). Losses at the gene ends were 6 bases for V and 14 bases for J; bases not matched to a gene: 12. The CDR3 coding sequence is TGTGCCAGCAGTCCACAGGGGGACTTGGGGGCCCTCCACTTT. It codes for CASSPQGDLGALHF.

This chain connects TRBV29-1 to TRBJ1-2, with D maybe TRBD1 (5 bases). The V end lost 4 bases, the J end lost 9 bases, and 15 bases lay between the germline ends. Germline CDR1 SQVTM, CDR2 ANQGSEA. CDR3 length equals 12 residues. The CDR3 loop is CSVATGAIRYTF. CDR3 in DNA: TGCAGCGTTGCGACCGGGGCCATACGCTACACCTTC.

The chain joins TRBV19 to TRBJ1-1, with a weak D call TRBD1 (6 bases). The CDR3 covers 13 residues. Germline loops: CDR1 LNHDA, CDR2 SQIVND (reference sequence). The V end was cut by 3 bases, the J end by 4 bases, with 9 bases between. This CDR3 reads CASSMSRGTEAFF. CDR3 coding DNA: TGTGCCAGTAGTATGTCCAGGGGCACTGAAGCTTTCTTT.

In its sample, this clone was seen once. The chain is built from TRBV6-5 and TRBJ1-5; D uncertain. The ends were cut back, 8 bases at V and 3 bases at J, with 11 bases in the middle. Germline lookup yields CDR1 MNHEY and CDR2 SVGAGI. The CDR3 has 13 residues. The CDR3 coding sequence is TGTGCCAGCCGCAGTAGGTACAATCAGCCCCAGCATTTT. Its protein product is CASRSRYNQPQHF.

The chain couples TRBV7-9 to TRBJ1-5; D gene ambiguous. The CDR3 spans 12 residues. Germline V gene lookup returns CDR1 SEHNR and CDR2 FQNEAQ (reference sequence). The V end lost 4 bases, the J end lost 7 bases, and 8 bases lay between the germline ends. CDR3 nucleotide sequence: TGTGCCAGCAGCTCAGAAGGACAGCCCCAGCATTTT. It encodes CASSSEGQPQHF.

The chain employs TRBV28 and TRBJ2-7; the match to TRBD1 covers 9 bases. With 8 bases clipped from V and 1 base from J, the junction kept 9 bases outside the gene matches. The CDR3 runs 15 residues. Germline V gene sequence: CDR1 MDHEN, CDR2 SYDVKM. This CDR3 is CASRGWDRVSYEQYF. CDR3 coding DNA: TGTGCCAGCCGGGGGTGGGACAGGGTTTCCTACGAGCAGTACTTC.

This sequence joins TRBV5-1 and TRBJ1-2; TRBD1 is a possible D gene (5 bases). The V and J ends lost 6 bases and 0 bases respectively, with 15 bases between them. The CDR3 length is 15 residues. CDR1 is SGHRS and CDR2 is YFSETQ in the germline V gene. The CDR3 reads CASIPGADSNYGYTF. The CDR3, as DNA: TGCGCCAGCATCCCTGGGGCAGACTCTAACTATGGCTACACCTTC.

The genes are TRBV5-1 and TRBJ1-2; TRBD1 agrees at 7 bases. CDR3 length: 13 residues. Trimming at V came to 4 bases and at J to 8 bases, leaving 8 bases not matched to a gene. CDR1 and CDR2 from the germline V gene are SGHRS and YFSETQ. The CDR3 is CASSTDRARGYTF. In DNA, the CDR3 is TGCGCCAGCAGCACCGACAGGGCTAGGGGCTACACCTTC.

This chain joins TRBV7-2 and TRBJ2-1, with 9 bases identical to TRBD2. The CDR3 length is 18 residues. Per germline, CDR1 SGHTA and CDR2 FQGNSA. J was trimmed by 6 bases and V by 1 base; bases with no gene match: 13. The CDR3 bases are TGTGCCAGCAGCTTAGGCCCTAGGGCAGCGGGGGGCCGCAATGAGCAGTTCTTC. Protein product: CASSLGPRAAGGRNEQFF.

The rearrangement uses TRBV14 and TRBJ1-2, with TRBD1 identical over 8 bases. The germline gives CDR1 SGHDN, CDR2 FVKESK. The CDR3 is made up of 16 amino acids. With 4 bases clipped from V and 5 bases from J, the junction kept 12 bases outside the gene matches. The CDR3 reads CASSPTPGQGEYGYTF. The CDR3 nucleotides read TGTGCCAGCAGCCCTACACCAGGACAGGGTGAATATGGCTACACCTTC.

CDR3 nucleotide sequence: TGTGCCAGCAGCGTAGAAATGCGGGAGACCCAGTACTTC. As protein: CASSVEMRETQYF. This sequence joins TRBV9 and TRBJ2-5, with unresolved D. Trimming removed 0 bases from V and 5 bases from J, with 8 bases in between. Germline CDR1 reads SGDLS; CDR2 reads YYNGEE. The CDR3 has 13 residues.

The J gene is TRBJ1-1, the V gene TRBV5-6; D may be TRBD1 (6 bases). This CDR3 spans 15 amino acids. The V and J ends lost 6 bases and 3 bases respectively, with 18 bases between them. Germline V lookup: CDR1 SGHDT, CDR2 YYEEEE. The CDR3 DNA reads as TGTGCCAGCATACCCAGCGGGGGCGCGGACACTGAAGCTTTCTTT. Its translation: CASIPSGGADTEAFF.

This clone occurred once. The CDR3 nucleotides are TGCGCCAGCAGCTTGGGAGACGGCCCTGGAAACACCATATATTTT. As protein: CASSLGDGPGNTIYF. The chain recombines TRBV5-1 with TRBJ1-3, with unresolved D. V dropped 0 bases and J dropped 2 bases, with 9 bases sitting between them. Germline V gives CDR1 SGHRS, CDR2 YFSETQ. This CDR3 spans 15 amino acids.

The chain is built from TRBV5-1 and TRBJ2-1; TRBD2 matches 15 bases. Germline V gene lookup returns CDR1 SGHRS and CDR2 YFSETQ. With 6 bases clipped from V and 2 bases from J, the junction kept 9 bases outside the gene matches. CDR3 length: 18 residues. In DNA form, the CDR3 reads TGCGCCAGCACCCGGACTAGCGGGGGGGCGAACCCCTACAATGAGCAGTTCTTC. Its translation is CASTRTSGGANPYNEQFF.

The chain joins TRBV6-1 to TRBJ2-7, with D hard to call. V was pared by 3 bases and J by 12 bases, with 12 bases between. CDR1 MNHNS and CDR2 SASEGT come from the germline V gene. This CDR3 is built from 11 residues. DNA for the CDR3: TGTGCCAGCAGTGATAACAGATCTTGGTACTTC. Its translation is CASSDNRSWYF.

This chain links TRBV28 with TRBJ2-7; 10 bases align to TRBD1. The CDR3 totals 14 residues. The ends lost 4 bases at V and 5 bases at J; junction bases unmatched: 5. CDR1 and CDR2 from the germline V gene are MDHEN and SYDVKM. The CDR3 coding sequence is TGTGCCAGCAGTTGGACAGGGGGTACGGACGAGCAGTACTTC. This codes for CASSWTGGTDEQYF.

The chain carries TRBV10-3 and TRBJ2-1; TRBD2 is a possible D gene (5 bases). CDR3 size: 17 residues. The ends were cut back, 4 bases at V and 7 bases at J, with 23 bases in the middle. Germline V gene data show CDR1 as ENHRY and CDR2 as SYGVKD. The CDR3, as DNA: TGTGCCATCAGTGGCAGTCCTGGACTGCCCGCTGAAAATGAGCAGTTCTTC. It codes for CAISGSPGLPAENEQFF.

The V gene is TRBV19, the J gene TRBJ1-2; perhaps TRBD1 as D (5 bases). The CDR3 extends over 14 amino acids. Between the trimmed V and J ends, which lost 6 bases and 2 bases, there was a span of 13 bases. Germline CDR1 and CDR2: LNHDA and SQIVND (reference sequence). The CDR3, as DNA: TGTGCCAGTAGCCCCGGGGGAGGGAACTATGGCTACACCTTC. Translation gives CASSPGGGNYGYTF.

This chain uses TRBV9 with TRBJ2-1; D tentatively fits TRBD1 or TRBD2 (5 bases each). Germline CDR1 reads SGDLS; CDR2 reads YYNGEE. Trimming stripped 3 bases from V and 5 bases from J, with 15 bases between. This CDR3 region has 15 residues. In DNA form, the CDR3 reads TGTGCCAGCAGCGAAATCTGGGACGGGAACAATGAGCAGTTCTTC. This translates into CASSEIWDGNNEQFF.